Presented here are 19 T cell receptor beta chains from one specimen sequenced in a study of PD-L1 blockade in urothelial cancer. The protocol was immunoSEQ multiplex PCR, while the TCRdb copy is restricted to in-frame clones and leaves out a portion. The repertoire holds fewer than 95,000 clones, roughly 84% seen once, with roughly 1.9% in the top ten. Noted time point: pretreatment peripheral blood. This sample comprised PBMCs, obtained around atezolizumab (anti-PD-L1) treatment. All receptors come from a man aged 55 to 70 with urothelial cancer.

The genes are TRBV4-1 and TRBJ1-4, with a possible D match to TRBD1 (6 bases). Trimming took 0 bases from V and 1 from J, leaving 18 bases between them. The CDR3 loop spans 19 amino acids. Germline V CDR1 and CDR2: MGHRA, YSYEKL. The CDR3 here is CASSQDFGISGQTNEKLFF. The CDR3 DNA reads TGCGCCAGCAGCCAAGATTTCGGGATTTCGGGACAAACTAATGAAAAACTGTTTTTT.

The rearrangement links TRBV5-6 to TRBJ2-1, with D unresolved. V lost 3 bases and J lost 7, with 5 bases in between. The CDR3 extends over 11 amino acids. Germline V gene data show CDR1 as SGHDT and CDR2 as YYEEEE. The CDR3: CASSSSNEQFF. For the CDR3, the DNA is TGTGCCAGCAGCTCTTCTAATGAGCAGTTCTTC.

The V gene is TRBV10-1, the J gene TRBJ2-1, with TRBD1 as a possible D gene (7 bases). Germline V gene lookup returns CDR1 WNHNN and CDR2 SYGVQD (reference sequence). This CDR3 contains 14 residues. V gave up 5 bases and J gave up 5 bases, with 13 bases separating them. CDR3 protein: CASSTGEVHNEQFF. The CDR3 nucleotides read TGCGCCAGCAGTACAGGGGAGGTCCACAATGAGCAGTTCTTC.

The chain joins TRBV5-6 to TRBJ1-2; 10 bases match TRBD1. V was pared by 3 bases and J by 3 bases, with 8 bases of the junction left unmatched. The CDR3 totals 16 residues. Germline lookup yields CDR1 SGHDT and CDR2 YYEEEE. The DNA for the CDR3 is TGTGCCAGCAGCTCCTTAGCGGGACAGGGGTACTATGGCTACACCTTC. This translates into CASSSLAGQGYYGYTF.

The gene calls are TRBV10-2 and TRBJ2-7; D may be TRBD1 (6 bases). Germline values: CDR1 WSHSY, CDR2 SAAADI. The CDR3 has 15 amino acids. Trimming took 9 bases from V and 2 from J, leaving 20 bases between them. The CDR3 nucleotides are TGCGCCAGACGAGTACGGACAGAAGATACCTACGAGCAGTACTTC. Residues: CARRVRTEDTYEQYF.

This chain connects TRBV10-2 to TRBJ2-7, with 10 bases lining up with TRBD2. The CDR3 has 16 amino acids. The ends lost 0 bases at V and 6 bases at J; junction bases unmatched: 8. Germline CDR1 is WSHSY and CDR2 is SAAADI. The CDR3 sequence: CASSESPGLARFEQYF. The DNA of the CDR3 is TGCGCCAGCAGTGAGTCTCCGGGACTAGCGAGATTCGAGCAGTACTTC.

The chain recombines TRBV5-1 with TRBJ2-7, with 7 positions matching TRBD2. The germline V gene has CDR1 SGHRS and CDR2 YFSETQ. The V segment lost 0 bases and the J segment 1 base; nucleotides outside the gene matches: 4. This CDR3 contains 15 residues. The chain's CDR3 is CASSLGSGMSYEQYF. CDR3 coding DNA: TGCGCCAGCAGCTTGGGGAGCGGGATGTCCTACGAGCAGTACTTC.

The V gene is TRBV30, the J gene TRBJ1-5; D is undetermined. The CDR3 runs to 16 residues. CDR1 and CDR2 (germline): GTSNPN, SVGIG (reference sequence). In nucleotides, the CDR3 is TGTGTGGAAGCGGATAGGCGTGTACCTCACGATCAGCCCCAGCATTTT. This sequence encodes CVEADRRVPHDQPQHF.

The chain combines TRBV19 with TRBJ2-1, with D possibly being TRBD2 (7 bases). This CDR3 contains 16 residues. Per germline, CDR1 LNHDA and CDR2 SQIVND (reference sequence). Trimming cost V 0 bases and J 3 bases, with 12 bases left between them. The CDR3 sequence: CASSIDRGANYNEQFF. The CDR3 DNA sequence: TGTGCCAGTAGTATAGATCGGGGGGCTAACTACAATGAGCAGTTCTTC.

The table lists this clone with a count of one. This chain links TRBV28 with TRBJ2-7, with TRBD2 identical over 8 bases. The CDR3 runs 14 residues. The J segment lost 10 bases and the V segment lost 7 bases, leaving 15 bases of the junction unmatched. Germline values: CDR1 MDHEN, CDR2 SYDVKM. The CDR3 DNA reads TGTGCCAGCACTGGAGCGGGGGCGGTATCGGGTCAGTACTTC. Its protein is CASTGAGAVSGQYF.

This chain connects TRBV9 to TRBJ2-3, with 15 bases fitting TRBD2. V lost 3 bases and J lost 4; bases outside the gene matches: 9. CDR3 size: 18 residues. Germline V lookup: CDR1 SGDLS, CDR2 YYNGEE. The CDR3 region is CASSGTPGTSGGSDTQYF. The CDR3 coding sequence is TGTGCCAGCAGCGGAACCCCCGGGACTAGCGGGGGGTCAGATACGCAGTATTTT.

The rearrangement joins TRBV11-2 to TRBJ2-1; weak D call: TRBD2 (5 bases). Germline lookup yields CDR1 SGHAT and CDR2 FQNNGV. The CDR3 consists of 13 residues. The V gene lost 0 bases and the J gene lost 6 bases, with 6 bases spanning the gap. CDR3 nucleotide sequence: TGTGCCAGCAGCTTAGACCGGGGCAATGAGCAGTTCTTC. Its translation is CASSLDRGNEQFF.

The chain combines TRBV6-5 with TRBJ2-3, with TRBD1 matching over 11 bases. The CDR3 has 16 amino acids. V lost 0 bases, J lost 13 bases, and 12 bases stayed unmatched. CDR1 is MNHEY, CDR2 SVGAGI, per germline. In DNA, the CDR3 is TGTGCCAGCAGTTACTCGACCGGGACAGGGGGGGAGGTTAAGTATTTT. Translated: CASSYSTGTGGEVKYF.

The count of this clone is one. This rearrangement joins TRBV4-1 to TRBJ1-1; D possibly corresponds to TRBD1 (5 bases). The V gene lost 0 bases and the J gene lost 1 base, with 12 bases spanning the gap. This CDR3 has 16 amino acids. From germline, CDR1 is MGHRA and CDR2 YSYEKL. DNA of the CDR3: TGCGCCAGCAGCCAAGATCAGCGAGGACAGAACACTGAAGCTTTCTTT. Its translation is CASSQDQRGQNTEAFF.

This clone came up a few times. The CDR3 loop reads CASSLGRGGPDTQYF. The CDR3 bases are TGCGCCAGCAGCTTGGGTCGGGGGGGCCCAGATACGCAGTATTTT. The V gene is TRBV5-1, the J gene TRBJ2-3; 8 bases align to TRBD2. V was pared by 0 bases and J by 4 bases, with 4 bases of the junction left unmatched. In germline, CDR1 is SGHRS, CDR2 YFSETQ. CDR3 length: 15 amino acids.

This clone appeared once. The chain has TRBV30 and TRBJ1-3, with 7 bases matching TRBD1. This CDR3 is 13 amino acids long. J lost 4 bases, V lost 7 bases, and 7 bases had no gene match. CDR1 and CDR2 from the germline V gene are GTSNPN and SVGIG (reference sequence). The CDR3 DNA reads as TGTGCCTCCGCGGGACAGATCGGAAACACCATATATTTT. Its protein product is CASAGQIGNTIYF.

CDR3 amino acids: CASIKEDRVTQGGTEAFF. In DNA, the CDR3 is TGTGCCTCAATTAAAGAAGACAGGGTAACTCAAGGGGGCACTGAAGCTTTCTTT. The rearrangement links TRBV30 to TRBJ1-1; 7 nucleotides align to TRBD1. This CDR3 has 18 residues. Germline CDR1 and CDR2: GTSNPN and SVGIG (reference sequence). V gave up 7 bases and J gave up 4 bases; unmatched junction bases: 24.

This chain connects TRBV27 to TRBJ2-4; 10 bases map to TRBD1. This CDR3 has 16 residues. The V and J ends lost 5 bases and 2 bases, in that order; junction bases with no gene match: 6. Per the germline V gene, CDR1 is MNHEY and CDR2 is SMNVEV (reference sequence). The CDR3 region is CASSPRQGAPKNIQYF. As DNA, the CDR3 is TGTGCCAGCAGTCCCCGACAGGGGGCACCCAAAAACATTCAGTACTTC.

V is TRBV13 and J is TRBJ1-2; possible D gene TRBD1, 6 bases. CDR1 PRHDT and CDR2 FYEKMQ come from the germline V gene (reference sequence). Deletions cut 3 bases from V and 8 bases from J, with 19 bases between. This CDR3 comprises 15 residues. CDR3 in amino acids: CASSLGPQEGGGYTF. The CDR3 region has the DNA TGTGCCAGCAGCTTGGGCCCTCAGGAAGGGGGAGGCTACACCTTC.